This passage covers 21 T cell receptor beta chains from one sample sequenced in a study of a mutant IDH1 vaccine in newly diagnosed glioma. These receptors lack a known antigen. Time point given: week 5, during vaccination. The content of each vaccine dose was 300 ug of mutant IDH1 20-mer peptide, and topical imiquimod accompanied it. Profiled with immunoSEQ multiplex PCR; TCRdb holds only in-frame clones, not every one. The data contain roughly 40,000 clones, 80% to 90% of them singletons. The sequenced sample was PBMCs, obtained from a glioma patient whose treatment included an IDH1 peptide vaccine. The receptors were gathered from a man aged 35 to 55 with glioma.

The chain combines TRBV10-3 with TRBJ2-1, with D maybe TRBD2 (5 bases). This CDR3 spans 13 amino acids. Germline CDR1 ENHRY, CDR2 SYGVKD. V dropped 3 bases and J dropped 9 bases, with 12 bases sitting between them. This chain's CDR3 is CAISDRGSVEQFF. CDR3 DNA: TGTGCCATCAGTGATCGGGGTAGTGTTGAGCAGTTCTTC.

V usage is TRBV19 and J usage is TRBJ1-1; unclear D gene. Between the trimmed V and J ends, which lost 7 bases and 11 bases, there was a span of 17 bases. Germline CDR1 LNHDA, CDR2 SQIVND (reference sequence). The CDR3 totals 12 residues. This CDR3 reads CASKHNEGFAFF. In DNA, the CDR3 is TGTGCCAGTAAACACAACGAGGGTTTTGCTTTCTTT.

The chain recombines TRBV6-6 with TRBJ2-3; 9 bases line up with TRBD2. V lost 6 bases and J lost 6; bases outside the gene matches: 4. The CDR3 spans 13 residues. Per the germline V gene, CDR1 is MNHNY and CDR2 is SVGAGI (reference sequence). CDR3 sequence reads: CASSLAGQDTQYF. For the CDR3, the DNA is TGTGCCAGCAGCCTAGCGGGACAGGATACGCAGTATTTT.

A word on this clone: In the same sample, other DNA sequences code for this CDR3. The chain combines TRBV5-1 with TRBJ2-1; D ambiguous. There are 13 residues in the CDR3. Germline V gene sequence: CDR1 SGHRS, CDR2 YFSETQ. V lost 2 bases and J 5 bases, leaving 8 bases between the germline ends. CDR3 protein: CASSLGPNNEQFF. Written as DNA, the CDR3 is TGCGCCAGCAGCTTAGGCCCCAACAATGAGCAGTTCTTC. Looking up the rest from reference TRBV5-1 and TRBJ2-1 gives the full variable domain: KAGVTQTPRYLIKTRGQQVTLSCSPISGHRSVSWYQQTPGQGLQFLFEYFSETQRNKGNFPGRFSGRQFSNSRSEMNVSTLELGDSALYLCASSLGPNNEQFFGPGTRLTVL.

J is TRBJ1-1 and V is TRBV6-5; 9 bases are a match to TRBD1. This CDR3 spans 15 amino acids. J lost 1 base, V lost 6 bases, and 6 bases had no gene match. CDR1 is MNHEY, CDR2 SVGAGI, per germline. This chain's CDR3 is CASSPGDRENTEAFF. The CDR3 DNA sequence: TGTGCCAGCAGCCCAGGGGACAGGGAGAACACTGAAGCTTTCTTT.

This clone was found once. Written as DNA, the CDR3 is TGTGCCAGCAGTTTTCTATCAGTTACGAGGCAGTACTTC. Its protein product is CASSFLSVTRQYF. The chain recombines TRBV28 with TRBJ2-7; no reliable D call. The CDR3 is made up of 13 amino acids. Germline CDR1 reads MDHEN; CDR2 reads SYDVKM. V was clipped by 3 bases and J by 9 bases, with 15 bases between them.

The table lists this clone with a few counts. The rearrangement links TRBV6-5 to TRBJ1-5; D unresolved. V was cut by 5 bases and J by 2 bases, with 7 bases left in between. Germline V gene lookup returns CDR1 MNHEY and CDR2 SVGAGI. The CDR3 sequence is 13 residues long. In DNA, the CDR3 is TGTGCCAGCAGTCGGTTGGGCAATCAGCCCCAGCATTTT. It specifies CASSRLGNQPQHF.

DNA of the CDR3: TGCGCCAGCAGCCAAGAGTGGGGGGATACGCAGTATTTT. Amino acids: CASSQEWGDTQYF. The chain carries TRBV4-3 and TRBJ2-3; D may correspond to TRBD1 or TRBD2 (5 bases each). Between the trimmed V and J ends, which lost 0 bases and 6 bases, there was a span of 7 bases. The germline CDR1 and CDR2 sequences are LGHNA and YSLEER. This CDR3 is 13 amino acids long.

The genes are TRBV4-3 and TRBJ2-2, with D maybe TRBD2 (6 bases). V gave up 8 bases and J gave up 7 bases, with 20 bases separating them. CDR3 length: 15 amino acids. Germline-derived CDR1 and CDR2 are LGHNA and YSLEER. CDR3 region: CASSEVQGGVGELFF. CDR3 sequence (DNA): TGCGCCAGCTCGGAGGTCCAGGGCGGGGTCGGGGAGCTGTTTTTT.

This chain links TRBV5-1 with TRBJ2-5; the D gene is possibly TRBD1 (6 bases). V was clipped by 0 bases and J by 5 bases, with 14 bases between them. In germline, CDR1 is SGHRS, CDR2 YFSETQ. The CDR3 sequence is 15 residues long. CDR3 nucleotide sequence: TGCGCCAGCAGCTTGGGACAGGTCCGTCGTGAGACCCAGTACTTC. Amino acid sequence: CASSLGQVRRETQYF.

The chain recombines TRBV7-2 with TRBJ1-1; 8 bases are a match to TRBD1. Germline CDR1 SGHTA, CDR2 FQGNSA. The CDR3 consists of 14 residues. After removal of 1 base from V and 4 bases from J, the junction contained 2 bases not matched to a gene. DNA of the CDR3: TGTGCCAGCAGCTTAGGACAGGGGTTCACTGAAGCTTTCTTT. Amino acid sequence: CASSLGQGFTEAFF.

The CDR3 region is CASSPWDMRAKNIQYF. The CDR3 DNA reads as TGTGCCAGCAGCCCGTGGGACATGCGGGCCAAAAACATTCAGTACTTC. The V call is TRBV7-9, the J call TRBJ2-4; possible D gene TRBD1, 6 bases. V was shortened by 5 bases and J by 1 base, with 15 bases between the two germline ends. There are 16 residues in the CDR3. Germline values: CDR1 SEHNR, CDR2 FQNEAQ (reference sequence).

The chain joins TRBV5-1 to TRBJ2-5; possible D gene TRBD2, 6 bases. CDR1 and CDR2 from the germline V gene are SGHRS and YFSETQ. V was trimmed by 8 bases and J by 0 bases, leaving 14 bases between them. There are 14 residues in the CDR3. The chain's CDR3 is CASALGGYQETQYF. DNA of the CDR3: TGCGCCAGTGCGCTGGGGGGATACCAAGAGACCCAGTACTTC.

This clone has a handful of counts. The rearrangement links TRBV7-9 to TRBJ1-1; D possibly corresponds to TRBD1 (5 bases). V lost 5 bases and J lost 1, with 11 bases in between. The CDR3 consists of 14 residues. Per the germline V gene, CDR1 is SEHNR and CDR2 is FQNEAQ (reference sequence). The CDR3 region has the DNA TGTGCCAGCAGCCCGGGACGGACGAACACTGAAGCTTTCTTT. Its translation is CASSPGRTNTEAFF.

In its sample, this clone was seen once. This chain connects TRBV5-1 to TRBJ2-7; D gene uncertain. The CDR3 length is 14 residues. The V and J ends lost 0 bases and 7 bases respectively, with 14 bases between them. The germline V gene encodes CDR1 SGHRS and CDR2 YFSETQ. Here the CDR3 reads CASSLGGSRYEQYF. The CDR3 nucleotides read TGCGCCAGCAGCTTGGGGGGATCGAGGTATGAGCAGTACTTC.

This chain uses TRBV28 with TRBJ2-7; no clear D gene. With 6 bases removed from V and 3 bases from J, the gap between germline ends came to 18 bases. Germline assignment: CDR1 MDHEN and CDR2 SYDVKM. This CDR3 contains 15 residues. CDR3 sequence (DNA): TGTGCCAGCAGACGTTCAATTGTTATCGGCTACGAGCAGTACTTC. Translation gives CASRRSIVIGYEQYF. Variable domain in full (rest from reference TRBV28 and TRBJ2-7): DVKVTQSSRYLVKRTGEKVFLECVQDMDHENMFWYRQDPGLGLRLIYFSYDVKMKEKGDIPEGYSVSREKKERFSLILESASTNQTSMYLCASRRSIVIGYEQYFGPGTRLTVT.

The V gene is TRBV18, the J gene TRBJ2-7; D might be TRBD1 or TRBD2, each matching 5 bases. CDR1 is KGHSH and CDR2 is LQKENI in the germline V gene. Trimming took 0 bases from V and 6 from J, leaving 12 bases between them. The CDR3 has 14 residues. The CDR3 region has the DNA TGTGCCAGCTCACCACCGAGGGGTTCCCCCGAGCAGTACTTC. Protein product: CASSPPRGSPEQYF.

The chain uses TRBV6-5 and TRBJ2-1; D is uncertain. This CDR3 spans 14 amino acids. V lost 0 bases to trimming and J lost 12 bases, with 15 bases between them. CDR1 is MNHEY and CDR2 is SVGAGI in the germline V gene. CDR3 region: CASSYSTLLSRQFF. In DNA form, the CDR3 reads TGTGCCAGCAGTTACTCGACTTTACTATCAAGGCAGTTCTTC.

V and J are TRBV5-1 and TRBJ1-2; D is possibly TRBD1 (5 bases). In germline, CDR1 is SGHRS, CDR2 YFSETQ. Trimming stripped 0 bases from V and 2 bases from J, with 8 bases between. The CDR3 is 14 residues long. CDR3 in amino acids: CASSLGGVNYGYTF. For the CDR3, the DNA is TGCGCCAGCAGCTTGGGGGGGGTGAACTATGGCTACACCTTC.

This clone was seen more than once but under ten times. The chain links TRBV10-3 to TRBJ2-1; TRBD2 aligns across 10 bases. Germline V CDR1 and CDR2: ENHRY, SYGVKD. This CDR3 contains 22 residues. V was clipped by 3 bases and J by 1 base; unmatched bases: 21. The CDR3 protein is CAISDGLRIGLAETRSYNEQFF. CDR3 sequence (DNA): TGTGCCATCAGTGACGGCTTAAGAATCGGACTAGCGGAAACCCGATCCTACAATGAGCAGTTCTTC.

The V gene is TRBV6-5, the J gene TRBJ2-1, with a weak D call TRBD2 (6 bases). V lost 7 bases to trimming and J lost 9 bases, with 16 bases between them. Germline V gene data show CDR1 as MNHEY and CDR2 as SVGAGI. This CDR3 region has 13 residues. CDR3 region: CASTLTRHGEQFF. CDR3 bases: TGTGCCAGCACCCTGACTAGACATGGTGAGCAGTTCTTC.